Listed below are T cell receptor beta chains from one sample, sequenced in a study of blood T cell repertoires in COVID-19. Only in-frame clones appear in the TCRdb table, and some are missing; sequencing was by immunoSEQ multiplex PCR. The sample lists roughly 280,000 clones, 88% occurring once. Sequenced input: peripheral blood. These receptors were obtained from a woman in her twenties or thirties with COVID-19, enrolled during active disease. CDR3s include the opening cysteine and the closing phenylalanine or tryptophan. Fields, in order: D gene, clone size, J gene, V gene, CDR3 DNA, CDR3 protein. The D gene is left open where the match is weak. Clone sizes are given selectively: once, few, many, or a class where the clone is expanded.

D gene: TRBD1; clone size: .; J gene: TRBJ1-1; V gene: TRBV19; CDR3 DNA: TGTGCCAGTAGTATCGGGCAGGGGGATATCGAAGCTTTCTTT; CDR3 protein: CASSIGQGDIEAFF
D gene: .; clone size: .; J gene: TRBJ1-4; V gene: TRBV15; CDR3 DNA: TGTGCCACCAGCAGAGAAGCCGGCAGGGCTAATGAAAAACTGTTTTTT; CDR3 protein: CATSREAGRANEKLFF
D gene: TRBD2; clone size: .; J gene: TRBJ2-7; V gene: TRBV7-9; CDR3 DNA: TGTGCCAGCAGCTTAGATAGCTCGGGAGGATTCTACGAGCAGTACTTC; CDR3 protein: CASSLDSSGGFYEQYF
D gene: TRBD2; clone size: .; J gene: TRBJ2-2; V gene: TRBV6-4; CDR3 DNA: TGTGCCAGCAGTGACGGCGGGGGGGCGAACACCGGGGAGCTGTTTTTT; CDR3 protein: CASSDGGGANTGELFF
D gene: .; clone size: once; J gene: TRBJ1-5; V gene: TRBV25-1; CDR3 DNA: TGTGCCAGCAGTGATTGGGGCGGTAGCAATCAGCCCCAGCATTTT; CDR3 protein: CASSDWGGSNQPQHF
D gene: .; clone size: .; J gene: TRBJ2-1; V gene: TRBV24-1; CDR3 DNA: TGTGCCACCAGTGACTTGGACTTGGATGAGCAGTTCTTC; CDR3 protein: CATSDLDLDEQFF
D gene: TRBD2; clone size: few; J gene: TRBJ2-1; V gene: TRBV27; CDR3 DNA: TGTGCCAGCAGTCCGACTAGCGGGAGCTCCTACAATGAGCAGTTCTTC; CDR3 protein: CASSPTSGSSYNEQFF
D gene: .; clone size: .; J gene: TRBJ1-2; V gene: TRBV30; CDR3 DNA: TGTGCCTGGAGTACGAGGTATCGCACCCTCTATGGCTACACCTTC; CDR3 protein: CAWSTRYRTLYGYTF
D gene: .; clone size: .; J gene: TRBJ2-7; V gene: TRBV5-6; CDR3 DNA: TGTGCCAGCAGCTTTACCCGGGACAACCACTACGAGCAGTACTTC; CDR3 protein: CASSFTRDNHYEQYF
D gene: TRBD1; clone size: few; J gene: TRBJ2-7; V gene: TRBV2; CDR3 DNA: TGTGCCAGCAGTGATCTCCGGGACAGGGATCAAGAGCAGTACTTC; CDR3 protein: CASSDLRDRDQEQYF
D gene: TRBD1; clone size: .; J gene: TRBJ1-2; V gene: TRBV6-1; CDR3 DNA: TGTGCCAGCAGTGAAACCAGACAGGGCGGTGGCTACACCTTC; CDR3 protein: CASSETRQGGGYTF
D gene: TRBD2; clone size: .; J gene: TRBJ2-1; V gene: TRBV7-9; CDR3 DNA: TGTGCCAGCAGCCAGGCCCGGGGTAGCGGGAGGGGATACAATGAGCAGTTCTTC; CDR3 protein: CASSQARGSGRGYNEQFF
D gene: .; clone size: .; J gene: TRBJ2-1; V gene: TRBV2; CDR3 DNA: TGTGCCAGCATGTGGCGGGTCGGCAATGAGCAGTTCTTC; CDR3 protein: CASMWRVGNEQFF
D gene: TRBD1; clone size: .; J gene: TRBJ1-6; V gene: TRBV7-2; CDR3 DNA: TGTGCCAGCAGCTTTACAGGGGCGGATTCACCCCTCCACTTT; CDR3 protein: CASSFTGADSPLHF
D gene: .; clone size: .; J gene: TRBJ1-2; V gene: TRBV28; CDR3 DNA: TGTGCCAGCAGTTTCGTCCGGGGTCGCTACACCTTC; CDR3 protein: CASSFVRGRYTF
D gene: .; clone size: .; J gene: TRBJ2-7; V gene: TRBV12-3/TRBV12-4; CDR3 DNA: TGTGCCAGCAGTTTAAGTGGCGGGGTCGAGCAGTACTTC; CDR3 protein: CASSLSGGVEQYF
D gene: .; clone size: .; J gene: TRBJ2-1; V gene: TRBV3-1/TRBV3-2; CDR3 DNA: TGTGCCAGCAGCCAAGACTGGGGCATCTACAATGAGCAGTTCTTC; CDR3 protein: CASSQDWGIYNEQFF
D gene: TRBD1; clone size: once; J gene: TRBJ2-7; V gene: TRBV5-1; CDR3 DNA: TGCGCCAGCAGTCAAACAGGGGGCGCCCATTACGAGCAGTACTTC; CDR3 protein: CASSQTGGAHYEQYF
D gene: TRBD1; clone size: .; J gene: TRBJ2-7; V gene: TRBV5-6; CDR3 DNA: TGTGCCAGCAGCCCGGGACAGGGACCCAACGAGCAGTACTTC; CDR3 protein: CASSPGQGPNEQYF
D gene: TRBD1; clone size: .; J gene: TRBJ2-5; V gene: TRBV4-1; CDR3 DNA: TGCGCCAGCAGCCAACCCGACAGGGACCAAGAGACCCAGTACTTC; CDR3 protein: CASSQPDRDQETQYF
D gene: .; clone size: .; J gene: TRBJ1-4; V gene: TRBV7-2; CDR3 DNA: TGTGCCAGCAGCTTAGTTTCCTCGGTTACTAATGAAAAACTGTTTTTT; CDR3 protein: CASSLVSSVTNEKLFF
D gene: TRBD1; clone size: once; J gene: TRBJ2-2; V gene: TRBV5-4; CDR3 DNA: TGTGCCAGCAGCCCGGGACAGAGAAACACCGGGGAGCTGTTTTTT; CDR3 protein: CASSPGQRNTGELFF
D gene: TRBD2; clone size: .; J gene: TRBJ2-3; V gene: TRBV6-2/TRBV6-3; CDR3 DNA: TGTGCCAGCAGTTACGTACGGACTAGCGGGGGTCTCCCCTCATATACGCAGTATTTT; CDR3 protein: CASSYVRTSGGLPSYTQYF
D gene: .; clone size: few; J gene: TRBJ1-1; V gene: TRBV3-1/TRBV3-2; CDR3 DNA: TGTGCCAGCAGCCCGGGACTTATGAACACTGAAGCTTTCTTT; CDR3 protein: CASSPGLMNTEAFF
D gene: .; clone size: few; J gene: TRBJ1-2; V gene: TRBV21-1; CDR3 DNA: TGTGCCAGCAGCAAAAGGTACAGGGGAGCTGGCTACACCTTC; CDR3 protein: CASSKRYRGAGYTF
D gene: .; clone size: .; J gene: TRBJ1-1; V gene: TRBV27; CDR3 DNA: TGTGCCAGCACCCAGGGTGGTCGGACTGAAGCTTTCTTT; CDR3 protein: CASTQGGRTEAFF
D gene: .; clone size: .; J gene: TRBJ2-3; V gene: TRBV7-9; CDR3 DNA: TGTGCCAGCAGCTTAGCCCCTAGGGGAAGTCCAGATACGCAGTATTTT; CDR3 protein: CASSLAPRGSPDTQYF
D gene: .; clone size: .; J gene: TRBJ2-7; V gene: TRBV25-1; CDR3 DNA: TGTGCCAGCAGTAGGGGGTGGGAGCAGTACTTC; CDR3 protein: CASSRGWEQYF
D gene: TRBD2; clone size: once; J gene: TRBJ2-3; V gene: TRBV29-1; CDR3 DNA: TGCAGCGTTGAAGGTACTAGCGGGAGCACAGATACGCAGTATTTT; CDR3 protein: CSVEGTSGSTDTQYF
D gene: .; clone size: .; J gene: TRBJ2-6; V gene: TRBV7-9; CDR3 DNA: TGTGCCAGCAGCTTACGGGAAAGCTCTGGGGCCAACGTCCTGACTTTC; CDR3 protein: CASSLRESSGANVLTF
D gene: .; clone size: .; J gene: TRBJ1-5; V gene: TRBV30; CDR3 DNA: TGTGCCTCGGGGGACACCAATCAGCCCCAGCATTTT; CDR3 protein: CASGDTNQPQHF
D gene: TRBD2; clone size: .; J gene: TRBJ2-7; V gene: TRBV28; CDR3 DNA: TGTGCCAGCAGAGGGACTAGCGACTACGAGCAGTACTTC; CDR3 protein: CASRGTSDYEQYF
D gene: .; clone size: .; J gene: TRBJ2-7; V gene: TRBV29-1; CDR3 DNA: TGCAGCGTTGAGGTTCAGGCAGGGGTTAGCTACGAGCAGTACTTC; CDR3 protein: CSVEVQAGVSYEQYF
D gene: .; clone size: once; J gene: TRBJ2-1; V gene: TRBV4-2; CDR3 DNA: TGTGCCAGCAGCCAAGATGGCTCTTACAATGAGCAGTTCTTC; CDR3 protein: CASSQDGSYNEQFF
D gene: TRBD1; clone size: .; J gene: TRBJ2-2; V gene: TRBV28; CDR3 DNA: TGTGCCGGCACGGGACAGGGGAACACCGGGGAGCTGTTTTTT; CDR3 protein: CAGTGQGNTGELFF
D gene: .; clone size: .; J gene: TRBJ2-1; V gene: TRBV29-1; CDR3 DNA: TGCAGCGTTGCCGTAGCGGCAGCCTACAATGAGCAGTTCTTC; CDR3 protein: CSVAVAAAYNEQFF
D gene: .; clone size: .; J gene: TRBJ2-1; V gene: TRBV9; CDR3 DNA: TGTGCCAGCAGCGTAGTCCAGGGCGGTGAGCAGTTCTTC; CDR3 protein: CASSVVQGGEQFF
D gene: .; clone size: .; J gene: TRBJ1-3; V gene: TRBV27; CDR3 DNA: TGTGCCAGCAGTTTAACCTACAGCTCTGGAAACACCATATATTTT; CDR3 protein: CASSLTYSSGNTIYF
D gene: TRBD1; clone size: .; J gene: TRBJ2-1; V gene: TRBV7-8; CDR3 DNA: TGTGCCAGCAGCCCGACAGGGGGCTTCTATGAGCAGTTCTTC; CDR3 protein: CASSPTGGFYEQFF
D gene: .; clone size: once; J gene: TRBJ1-1; V gene: TRBV10-3; CDR3 DNA: TGTGCCATCAGTGAGTCCTTGAACACTGAAGCTTTCTTT; CDR3 protein: CAISESLNTEAFF
D gene: .; clone size: .; J gene: TRBJ2-1; V gene: TRBV2; CDR3 DNA: TGTGCCAGCAGTGAAGCGCTGGGGGGATACTACAATGAGCAGTTCTTC; CDR3 protein: CASSEALGGYYNEQFF
D gene: .; clone size: .; J gene: TRBJ1-3; V gene: TRBV11-2; CDR3 DNA: TGTGCCAGCAGCCCCGTGGGGCCGAGCTCTGGAAACACCATATATTTT; CDR3 protein: CASSPVGPSSGNTIYF
D gene: TRBD1; clone size: .; J gene: TRBJ2-7; V gene: TRBV5-1; CDR3 DNA: TGCGCCAGCAGCAGCAGGGGGTTCGAGCAGTACTTC; CDR3 protein: CASSSRGFEQYF
D gene: .; clone size: .; J gene: TRBJ2-2; V gene: TRBV19; CDR3 DNA: TGTGCCAGTATGCGCGAGGGGAACACCGGGGAGCTGTTTTTT; CDR3 protein: CASMREGNTGELFF